The 17 T cell receptor beta chains below come from one sample, sequenced in a study of radiation and T cells in renal cell carcinoma. Time point described: blood 4 weeks post-SBRT, at nephrectomy. Sample treatment: 15 Gy SBRT to primary tumor, nephrectomy 4 weeks later. This table comes from immunoSEQ multiplex PCR, and its TCRdb copy is limited to in-frame clones, with some not included. Of 130,000 to 150,000 clones in the sample, around nine tenths were seen once. Specimen: blood, collected from a patient whose treatment included radiotherapy and nephrectomy. These TCRs come from a woman aged 45-60 years with renal cell carcinoma.

V and J are TRBV5-4 and TRBJ2-7; maybe TRBD1 (5 bases). Per the germline V gene, CDR1 is SGHNT and CDR2 is YYREEE (reference sequence). This CDR3 spans 13 amino acids. The germline V and J ends were trimmed by 3 bases and 4 bases, with 11 bases remaining between them. The CDR3 region has the DNA TGTGCCAGCAGCTCAGGACACCGTTACGAGCAGTACTTC. Translating gives CASSSGHRYEQYF.

The chain employs TRBV25-1 and TRBJ2-5; TRBD2 matches at 9 bases. In germline, CDR1 is MGHDK, CDR2 SYGVNS. Germline trimming cut 4 bases from V and 1 base from J; bases unmatched to any gene: 4. The CDR3 extends over 15 amino acids. CDR3 protein: CASSGSGGLQETQYF. CDR3 coding DNA: TGTGCCAGCAGTGGGAGCGGGGGGCTCCAAGAGACCCAGTACTTC.

The genes are TRBV28 and TRBJ2-7, with D possibly TRBD2 on 5 matching bases. Looked up from germline, CDR1 is MDHEN and CDR2 is SYDVKM. The CDR3 runs to 10 residues. The germline V and J ends were trimmed by 8 bases and 7 bases, with 9 bases remaining between them. CDR3 region: CASGRREQYF. Written as DNA, the CDR3 is TGTGCCAGCGGGAGAAGGGAGCAGTACTTC.

CDR3 sequence: CASSSGGGYEQYF. The CDR3 coding sequence is TGTGCCAGCAGTTCCGGGGGGGGATACGAGCAGTACTTC. The chain is built from TRBV28 and TRBJ2-7, with TRBD2 matching 8 bases. CDR1 MDHEN and CDR2 SYDVKM come from the germline V gene. This CDR3 is 13 amino acids long. V was clipped by 4 bases and J by 4 bases; unmatched bases: 3.

This clone has only a few counts. CDR3 residues: CASSQGGGTEAFF. The CDR3 DNA reads TGTGCCAGCAGTCAGGGTGGGGGCACTGAAGCTTTCTTT. The V call is TRBV27, the J call TRBJ1-1; weak D call: TRBD1 (5 bases). The CDR3 runs to 13 residues. V gave up 5 bases and J gave up 4 bases, with 11 bases separating them. Germline CDR1 reads MNHEY; CDR2 reads SMNVEV (reference sequence).

This chain uses TRBV15 with TRBJ2-1; weak D call: TRBD2 (5 bases). Trimming left V 0 bases short and J 12 bases short, with 12 bases between. Germline CDR1 reads LNHNV; CDR2 reads YYDKDF (reference sequence). The CDR3 has 13 amino acids. The CDR3 region has the DNA TGTGCCACCAGCAGAGATCCAGAGGGTACGCAGTTCTTC. Amino acid sequence: CATSRDPEGTQFF.

The J gene is TRBJ2-2, the V gene TRBV11-2; D possibly uses TRBD1 or TRBD2 (5 bases each). The CDR3 runs to 17 residues. In germline, CDR1 is SGHAT, CDR2 FQNNGV. Trimming took 2 bases from V and 7 from J, leaving 20 bases between them. CDR3 region: CASSLIGAREGIGELFF. The CDR3 nucleotides read TGTGCCAGCAGCTTAATAGGAGCAAGAGAGGGGATCGGGGAGCTGTTTTTT.

The chain has TRBV9 and TRBJ1-2, with 8 bases that match TRBD1. J was trimmed by 2 bases and V by 3 bases; bases with no gene match: 6. Germline assignment: CDR1 SGDLS and CDR2 YYNGEE. This CDR3 comprises 15 residues. CDR3: CASSEGTGRNYGYTF. DNA of the CDR3: TGTGCCAGCAGCGAGGGGACAGGCAGAAACTATGGCTACACCTTC.

This clone was counted only a few times. The J gene is TRBJ1-4, the V gene TRBV5-1, with 7 nucleotides matching TRBD1. Trimming took 4 bases from V and 8 from J; bases not matched to a gene: 8. The CDR3 is 14 residues long. Germline values: CDR1 SGHRS, CDR2 YFSETQ. CDR3 coding DNA: TGCGCCAGCAGCCCACTGGACAGGCAAGAAAAACTGTTTTTT. This gives the protein CASSPLDRQEKLFF.

This sequence joins TRBV29-1 and TRBJ1-2; 9 bases are a match to TRBD1. The CDR3 sequence is 14 residues long. The germline V gene has CDR1 SQVTM and CDR2 ANQGSEA. Losses at the gene ends were 4 bases for V and 3 bases for J; bases not matched to a gene: 6. CDR3 region: CSVAQGAWDYGYTF. In DNA, the CDR3 is TGCAGCGTTGCACAGGGGGCGTGGGACTATGGCTACACCTTC.

V gene TRBV30 combines with J gene TRBJ1-2; D gene uncertain. Germline values: CDR1 GTSNPN, CDR2 SVGIG (reference sequence). This CDR3 is 13 amino acids long. With 3 bases removed from V and 5 bases from J, the gap between germline ends came to 13 bases. The CDR3 nucleotides are TGTGCCTGGAGGAGGGTTGAGTTATATGGCTACACCTTC. Protein product: CAWRRVELYGYTF.

The genes are TRBV6-5 and TRBJ2-2, with D possibly matching TRBD1 (5 bases). Trimming pared 5 bases from V and 6 bases from J, leaving 16 bases between. The CDR3 runs 15 residues. Germline CDR1 MNHEY, CDR2 SVGAGI. As DNA, the CDR3 is TGTGCCAGCAGTCCCCGGACACCCAGCCCCGGGGAGCTGTTTTTT. Encoded protein: CASSPRTPSPGELFF.

The chain carries TRBV23-1 and TRBJ2-1; 7 bases match TRBD2. Being an ORF, TRBV23-1 has a function that is uncertain. Losses at the gene ends were 3 bases for V and 5 bases for J; bases not matched to a gene: 13. There are 17 residues in the CDR3. The CDR3 DNA sequence: TGCGCCAGCAGTCACCGGGACTACGCGCGGAACAACAATGAGCAGTTCTTC. Amino acid sequence: CASSHRDYARNNNEQFF.

This clone was observed once. The rearrangement joins TRBV28 to TRBJ1-5; possibly TRBD1 for D (5 bases). Germline CDR1 and CDR2: MDHEN and SYDVKM. The CDR3 runs to 18 residues. V lost 3 bases to trimming and J lost 10 bases, with 28 bases between them. The CDR3 loop is CASSLSPPGTAGLGPQHF. The CDR3 nucleotides read TGTGCCAGCAGTTTGTCCCCTCCCGGGACGGCAGGACTAGGTCCCCAGCATTTT.

This clone was picked up one time. The J gene is TRBJ2-5, the V gene TRBV5-4; 14 bases map to TRBD2. The CDR3 contains 15 residues. Germline V lookup: CDR1 SGHNT, CDR2 YYREEE (reference sequence). The V and J ends lost 5 bases and 3 bases, in that order; junction bases with no gene match: 3. The CDR3 bases are TGTGCCAGCAGTTCGGGACTAGCGGGAGAAGAGACCCAGTACTTC. Translation: CASSSGLAGEETQYF.

This rearrangement joins TRBV19 to TRBJ2-7; TRBD1 agrees at 8 bases. The CDR3 loop spans 18 amino acids. CDR1 and CDR2 from the germline V gene are LNHDA and SQIVND (reference sequence). With 4 bases clipped from V and 0 bases from J, the junction kept 14 bases outside the gene matches. The CDR3 region is CASSTDTSGTGSSYEQYF. The CDR3 DNA reads TGTGCCAGTAGTACCGATACCTCCGGGACAGGAAGCTCCTACGAGCAGTACTTC. Complete variable domain (other parts from reference TRBV19 and TRBJ2-7): DGGITQSPKYLFRKEGQNVTLSCEQNLNHDAMYWYRQDPGQGLRLIYYSQIVNDFQKGDIAEGYSVSREKKESFPLTVTSAQKNPTAFYLCASSTDTSGTGSSYEQYFGPGTRLTVT.

The genes are TRBV28 and TRBJ2-3; 10 bases are shared with TRBD1. The CDR3 runs to 14 residues. Germline V gene lookup returns CDR1 MDHEN and CDR2 SYDVKM. V lost 5 bases and J lost 5; bases outside the gene matches: 4. DNA for the CDR3: TGTGCCAGCAGTCAGCGGACAGGGGGAGATACGCAGTATTTT. Its protein product is CASSQRTGGDTQYF.